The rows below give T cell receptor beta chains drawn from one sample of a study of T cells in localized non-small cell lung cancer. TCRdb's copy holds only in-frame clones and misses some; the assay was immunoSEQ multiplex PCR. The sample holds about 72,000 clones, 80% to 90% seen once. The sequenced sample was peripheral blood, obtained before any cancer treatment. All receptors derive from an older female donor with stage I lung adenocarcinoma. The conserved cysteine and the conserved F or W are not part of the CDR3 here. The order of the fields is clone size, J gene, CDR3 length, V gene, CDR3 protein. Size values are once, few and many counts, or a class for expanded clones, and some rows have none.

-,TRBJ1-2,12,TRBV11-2,ASSFSASGDGYT
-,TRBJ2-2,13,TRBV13,ASSSGYGTAGELF
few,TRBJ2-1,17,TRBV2,ASRATGTSGQGSYNEQF
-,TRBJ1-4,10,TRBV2,ASSTDGRQLF
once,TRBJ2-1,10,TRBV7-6,ASSASGARQF
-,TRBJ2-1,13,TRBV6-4,ASSEMGTAYNEQF
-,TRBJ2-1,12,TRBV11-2,ASSLVSNYNEQF
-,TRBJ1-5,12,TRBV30,AWAGGARSQPQH
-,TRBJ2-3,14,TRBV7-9,ASSYGLAVQADTQY
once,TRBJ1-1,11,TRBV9,ASSVGGRGEAF
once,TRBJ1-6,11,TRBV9,ASSVQGGSPLH
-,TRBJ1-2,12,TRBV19,ASSRGEANYGYT
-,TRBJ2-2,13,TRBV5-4,ASSFGSRTTGELF
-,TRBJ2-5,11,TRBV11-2,ASSSATGSAQY
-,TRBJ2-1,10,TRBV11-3,ASSFGNGEQF
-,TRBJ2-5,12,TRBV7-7,ASSSPGLEETQY
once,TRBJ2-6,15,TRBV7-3,ASSFWNSLSGANVLT
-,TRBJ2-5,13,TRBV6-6,ASSSQGTPQETQY
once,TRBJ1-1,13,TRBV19,EVGRAPLTNTEAF
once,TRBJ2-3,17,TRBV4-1,ASSQDLGLAGVWGDTQY
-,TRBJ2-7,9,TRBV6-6,ASSPNGEQY
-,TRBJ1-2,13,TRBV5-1,ASSVTGGDPGGYT
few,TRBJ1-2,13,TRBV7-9,ASSPGTALYYGYT
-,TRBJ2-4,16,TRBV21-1,ASSKAGERGVGKNIQY
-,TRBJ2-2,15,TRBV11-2,ASSSQRSGRRTGELF
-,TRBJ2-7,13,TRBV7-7,ASRVGQSRLYEQY
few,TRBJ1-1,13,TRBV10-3,AISDRGRENTEAF
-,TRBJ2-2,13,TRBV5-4,ASSYRGQGTGELF
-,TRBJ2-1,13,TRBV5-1,ASSLGAGDASVQF
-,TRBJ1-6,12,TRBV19,ASSMSGQISPLH
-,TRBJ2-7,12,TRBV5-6,ASSSGDRIYEQY
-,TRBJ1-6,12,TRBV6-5,ASTRGGGNSPLH
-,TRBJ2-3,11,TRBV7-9,ASSSRGPDTQY
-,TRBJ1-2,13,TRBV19,ASSLNPGDTYGYT
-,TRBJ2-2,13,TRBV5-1,ASSLGRGHTGELF
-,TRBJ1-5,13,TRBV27,ASSTSTGSNQPQH
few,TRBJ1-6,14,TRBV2,ASSEEMQGYNSPLH
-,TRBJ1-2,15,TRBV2,ASSRVLSARQGGGYT
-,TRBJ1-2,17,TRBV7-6,ASSPLVSGTPGPNYGYT
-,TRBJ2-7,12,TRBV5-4,ASSPGLGSDEQY
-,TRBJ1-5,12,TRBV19,ASSGGDGNQPQH